This T cell receptor beta chain was captured in a study of early T cells in non-severe SARS-CoV-2 infection. For the study at large: Chains were not paired, and sequencing was done on bulk RNA from unsorted whole blood. The study's findings and limits: There was a bias toward anti-spike CD8 responses in VDJdb matching, which missed private and CD4 specificities.

The CDR3 totals 12 residues. Germline CDR1 and CDR2: DFQATT and SNEGSKA (reference sequence). V gave up 5 bases and J gave up 7 bases; unmatched junction bases: 5. This clonotype came up many times. Its antigen remains unidentified. In the library, individual cDNA molecules carried attached unique molecular identifiers. TCRdb recomputed calls from the 5' RACE reads with MiXCR, one row per CDR3 protein. The sample lists tens of thousands of distinct CDR3 sequences; 12% were seen once. This chain uses TRBV20-1 with TRBJ2-1; TRBD2 matches 7 bases. Sequencing was done on a sample of whole blood. This sequence was found in an adult who was a healthcare worker with PCR-confirmed SARS-CoV-2 infection or an uninfected control (not recorded which). CDR3 amino acids: CSAHQRGNEQFF. The CDR3 DNA follows: TGCAGTGCTCATCAGCGGGGTAATGAGCAGTTCTTC.